This T cell receptor beta chain came from a study of technical replicates of blood from a few donors. Sequenced by immunoSEQ multiplex PCR; TCRdb stores in-frame clones only, minus some. The profile shows tens of thousands of clones, around nine tenths of them singletons. Per germline, CDR1 SGDLS and CDR2 YYNGEE. V lost 0 bases and J lost 2; bases outside the gene matches: 4. The CDR3 totals 15 residues. The material sequenced was T cells isolated from PBMCs. This clonotype was obtained from a human donor in good health. V and J are TRBV9 and TRBJ2-7; 8 bases agree with TRBD2. CDR3 sequence reads: CASSVGLAGAYEQYF. As DNA, the CDR3 is TGTGCCAGCAGCGTAGGTCTAGCGGGTGCCTACGAGCAGTACTTC.